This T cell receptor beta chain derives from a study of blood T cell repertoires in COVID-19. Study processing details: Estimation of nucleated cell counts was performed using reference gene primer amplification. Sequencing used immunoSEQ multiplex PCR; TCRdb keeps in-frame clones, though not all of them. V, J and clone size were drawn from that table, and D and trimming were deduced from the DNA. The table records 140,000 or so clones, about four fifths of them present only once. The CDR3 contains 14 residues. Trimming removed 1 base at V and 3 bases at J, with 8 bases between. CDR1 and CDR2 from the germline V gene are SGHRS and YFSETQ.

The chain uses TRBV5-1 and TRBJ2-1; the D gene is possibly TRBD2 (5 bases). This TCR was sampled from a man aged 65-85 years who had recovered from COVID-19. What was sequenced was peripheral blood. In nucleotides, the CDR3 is TGCGCCAGCAGCTTGCGAGCGGACTACAATGAGCAGTTCTTC. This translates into CASSLRADYNEQFF.